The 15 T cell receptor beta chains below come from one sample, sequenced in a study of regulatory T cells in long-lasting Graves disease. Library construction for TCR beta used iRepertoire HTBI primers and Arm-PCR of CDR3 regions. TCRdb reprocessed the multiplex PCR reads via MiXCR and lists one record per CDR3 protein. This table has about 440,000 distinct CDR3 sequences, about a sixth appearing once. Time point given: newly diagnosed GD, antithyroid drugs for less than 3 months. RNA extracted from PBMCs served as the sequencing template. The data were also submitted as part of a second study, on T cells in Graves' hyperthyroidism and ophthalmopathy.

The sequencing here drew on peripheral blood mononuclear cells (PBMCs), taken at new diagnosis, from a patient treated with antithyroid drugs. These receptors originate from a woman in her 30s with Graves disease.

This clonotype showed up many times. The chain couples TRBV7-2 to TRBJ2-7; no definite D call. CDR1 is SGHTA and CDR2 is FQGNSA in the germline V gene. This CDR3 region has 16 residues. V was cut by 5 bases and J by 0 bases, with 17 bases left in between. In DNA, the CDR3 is TGTGCCAGCAGCCCCTTCTGGGTCTCTAGCTCCTACGAGCAGTACTTC. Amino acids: CASSPFWVSSSYEQYF.

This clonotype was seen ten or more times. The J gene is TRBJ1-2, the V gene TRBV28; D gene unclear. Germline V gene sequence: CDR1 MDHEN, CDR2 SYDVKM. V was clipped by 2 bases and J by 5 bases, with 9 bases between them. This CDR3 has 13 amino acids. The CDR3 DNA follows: TGTGCCAGCAGTTTAGCGGTCTGGTATGGCTACACCTTC. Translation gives CASSLAVWYGYTF.

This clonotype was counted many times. CDR3 sequence reads: CASSQEPGQGGETQYF. The CDR3 DNA sequence: TGCGCCAGCAGCCAAGAACCGGGACAGGGAGGAGAGACCCAGTACTTC. The rearrangement uses TRBV4-1 and TRBJ2-1; 9 nucleotides line up with TRBD1. The last part of the DNA fits TRBJ2-5 better; the J call may be wrong. The CDR3 extends over 16 amino acids. CDR1 is MGHRA, CDR2 YSYEKL, per germline.

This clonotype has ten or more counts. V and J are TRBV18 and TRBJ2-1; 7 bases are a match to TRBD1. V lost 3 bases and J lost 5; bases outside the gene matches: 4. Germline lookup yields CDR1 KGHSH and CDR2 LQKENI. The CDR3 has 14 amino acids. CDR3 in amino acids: CASSPEQGNNEQFF. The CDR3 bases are TGTGCCAGCTCACCGGAACAGGGGAACAATGAGCAGTTCTTC.

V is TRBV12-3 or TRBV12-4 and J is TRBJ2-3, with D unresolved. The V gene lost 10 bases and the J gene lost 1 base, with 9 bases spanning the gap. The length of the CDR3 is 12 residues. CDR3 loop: CATGPRTDTQYF. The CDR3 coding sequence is TGTGCCACCGGACCGCGCACAGATACGCAGTATTTT.

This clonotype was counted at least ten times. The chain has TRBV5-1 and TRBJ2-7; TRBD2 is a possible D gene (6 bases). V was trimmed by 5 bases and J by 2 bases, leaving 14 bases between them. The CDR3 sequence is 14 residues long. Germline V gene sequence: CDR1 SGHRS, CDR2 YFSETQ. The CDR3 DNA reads TGCGCCAGCAGTCCCCGGGACTCAGCCTACGAGCAGTACTTC. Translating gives CASSPRDSAYEQYF.

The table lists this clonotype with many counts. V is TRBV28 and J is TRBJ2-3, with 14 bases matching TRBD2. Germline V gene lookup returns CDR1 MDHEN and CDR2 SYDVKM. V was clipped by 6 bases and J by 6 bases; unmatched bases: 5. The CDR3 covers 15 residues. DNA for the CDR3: TGTGCCAGCAGGCGGACTAGCGGGAGGATGGATACGCAGTATTTT. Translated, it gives CASRRTSGRMDTQYF.

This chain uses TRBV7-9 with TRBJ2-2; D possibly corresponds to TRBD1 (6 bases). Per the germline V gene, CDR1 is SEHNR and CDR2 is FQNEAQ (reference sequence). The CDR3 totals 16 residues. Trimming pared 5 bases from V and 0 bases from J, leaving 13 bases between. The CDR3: CASSTYRQANTGELFF. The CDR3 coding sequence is TGTGCCAGCAGCACCTACCGACAGGCGAACACCGGGGAGCTGTTTTTT.

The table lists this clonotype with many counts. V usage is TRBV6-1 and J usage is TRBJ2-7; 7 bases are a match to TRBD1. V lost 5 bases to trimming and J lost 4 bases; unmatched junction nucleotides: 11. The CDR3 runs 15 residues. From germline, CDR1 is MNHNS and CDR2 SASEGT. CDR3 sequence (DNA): TGTGCCAGCAGTACTCATGACAGGGTAGGGTACGAGCAGTACTTC. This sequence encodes CASSTHDRVGYEQYF.

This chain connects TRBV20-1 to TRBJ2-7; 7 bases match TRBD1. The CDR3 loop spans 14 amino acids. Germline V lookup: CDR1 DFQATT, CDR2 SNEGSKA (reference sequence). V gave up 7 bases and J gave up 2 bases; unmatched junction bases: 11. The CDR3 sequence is CSGGGQGATYEQYF. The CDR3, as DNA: TGCAGTGGAGGGGGCCAGGGAGCAACCTACGAGCAGTACTTC.

Here the CDR3 reads CASNHPPGQGAYEQYF. As DNA, the CDR3 is TGTGCCAGCAACCATCCCCCGGGACAGGGGGCTTACGAGCAGTACTTC. The V gene is TRBV11-2, the J gene TRBJ2-7, with 12 bases lining up with TRBD1. Germline-derived CDR1 and CDR2 are SGHAT and FQNNGV. Germline trimming cut 7 bases from V and 4 bases from J; bases unmatched to any gene: 11. The CDR3 has 16 residues.

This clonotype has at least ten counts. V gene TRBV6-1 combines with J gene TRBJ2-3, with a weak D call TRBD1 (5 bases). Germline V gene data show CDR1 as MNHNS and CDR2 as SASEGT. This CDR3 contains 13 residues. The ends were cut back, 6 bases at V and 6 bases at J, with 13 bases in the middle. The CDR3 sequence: CASRSPGLDTQYF. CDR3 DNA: TGTGCCAGCAGATCGCCAGGGCTGGATACGCAGTATTTT.

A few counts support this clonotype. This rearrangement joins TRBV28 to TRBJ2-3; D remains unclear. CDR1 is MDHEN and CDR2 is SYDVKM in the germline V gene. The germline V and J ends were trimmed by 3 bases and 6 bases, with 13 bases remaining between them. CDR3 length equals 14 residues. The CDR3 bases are TGTGCCAGCAGTTTCGAGTATCCCCCCGATACGCAGTATTTT. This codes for CASSFEYPPDTQYF.

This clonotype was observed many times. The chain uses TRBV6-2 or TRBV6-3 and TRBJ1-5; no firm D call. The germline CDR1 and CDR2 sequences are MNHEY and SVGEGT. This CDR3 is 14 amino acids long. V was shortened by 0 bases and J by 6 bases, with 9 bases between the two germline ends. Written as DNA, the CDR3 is TGTGCCAGCAGTTACTCGATAGAAGGTCAGCCCCAGCATTTT. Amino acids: CASSYSIEGQPQHF.

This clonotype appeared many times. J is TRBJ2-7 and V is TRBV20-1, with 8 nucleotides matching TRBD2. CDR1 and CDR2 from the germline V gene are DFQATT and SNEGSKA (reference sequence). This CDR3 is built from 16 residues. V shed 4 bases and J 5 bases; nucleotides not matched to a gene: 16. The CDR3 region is CSATSGGDHHSDEQYF. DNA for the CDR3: TGCAGTGCTACATCGGGAGGGGACCACCATTCGGACGAGCAGTACTTC.